This T cell receptor (beta chain) originates from a study of blood T cells in healthy people across ages. Study-level information: There was about one barcoded beta molecule captured by template switching per two T cells.

Every donor contributed ten milliliters of peripheral blood by blood draw. Only a few counts were recorded for this clonotype. The antigen remains unidentified. Primers used in a second PCR of roughly 6 to 12 cycles were a sample-barcoded 5' primer and a J-beta primer mix. A template-switch adaptor containing 12 random nucleotides labeled each cDNA molecule. Each CDR3 protein is one row after TCRdb ran MiXCR on the 5' RACE reads. Seen here are over 950,000 distinct CDR3 sequences, roughly 51% observed once, and the top ten hold roughly 23%. CDR1 is WSHSY and CDR2 is SAAADI in the germline V gene. The ends lost 3 bases at V and 3 bases at J; junction bases unmatched: 3. CDR3 length: 15 residues. Study-wide results and caveats: A roughly linear age-dependent decrease characterized TCR beta diversity per million T cells.

Sequences were obtained from blood. The genes are TRBV10-2 and TRBJ2-5, with 11 nucleotides matching TRBD2. The clonotype was recovered from a woman aged 60-70 years in good health. CDR3 sequence: CASSEVAGGKETQYF. Here the CDR3 DNA reads TGCGCCAGCAGTGAAGTAGCGGGAGGGAAAGAGACCCAGTACTTC.